The 4 T cell receptor beta chains below come from one sample, sequenced in a study of T-cell reconstitution after alpha-beta-depleted transplantation in children. TCRbeta library preparation incorporated unique molecular identifiers. TCRdb analysed the PCR reads with MiXCR anew, one entry per CDR3 protein. The sample has about 110,000 distinct CDR3 sequences; approximately 10% are singletons. Sequencing was performed on PBMCs, taken before TCRalphabeta/CD19-depleted stem cell transplant. These TCRs come from a boy between 2 and 15 years old with acute lymphoblastic leukemia, due to receive a stem cell transplant.

This clonotype was detected many times. V and J are TRBV5-6 and TRBJ2-3, with 10 positions matching TRBD1. Germline V gene lookup returns CDR1 SGHDT and CDR2 YYEEEE. J lost 1 base, V lost 0 bases, and 2 bases had no gene match. This CDR3 contains 16 residues. Here the CDR3 DNA reads TGTGCCAGCAGCTTGGCCGGGACAGGGGGCACAGATACGCAGTATTTT. This codes for CASSLAGTGGTDTQYF.

The chain joins TRBV4-1 to TRBJ2-1, with D tentatively TRBD2 (6 bases). Trimming took off 1 base at V and 3 bases at J, with 13 bases between the two ends. The CDR3 length is 16 residues. Germline values: CDR1 MGHRA, CDR2 YSYEKL. DNA of the CDR3: TGCGCCAGCAGCCAAGTCCGTGGGAGGCTCTACAATGAGCAGTTCTTC. Encoded protein: CASSQVRGRLYNEQFF.

V and J are TRBV24-1 and TRBJ2-4; D uncertain. In germline, CDR1 is KGHDR, CDR2 SFDVKD. CDR3 length: 14 amino acids. V shed 3 bases and J shed 0 bases, with 5 bases lying between them. In DNA, the CDR3 is TGTGCCACCAGTGATACAACAGCCAAAAACATTCAGTACTTC. Amino acid sequence: CATSDTTAKNIQYF.

This clonotype was counted ten times or more. The V call is TRBV11-3, the J call TRBJ2-2; 7 bases match TRBD2. Germline CDR1 reads SGHNT; CDR2 reads YENEEA. The CDR3 contains 16 residues. J gave up 4 bases and V 5 bases, and 10 bases lay outside the gene matches. The CDR3 sequence: CASSVTSVLGTGELFF. CDR3 DNA: TGTGCCAGCAGCGTAACTAGCGTCCTGGGCACCGGGGAGCTGTTTTTT. The whole variable domain, remainder taken from reference TRBV11-3 and TRBJ2-2, is EAGVVQSPRYKIIEKKQPVAFWCNPISGHNTLYWYLQNLGQGPELLIRYENEEAVDDSQLPKDRFSAERLKGVDSTLKIQPAELGDSAVYLCASSVTSVLGTGELFFGEGSRLTVL.